Following are 2 T cell receptor beta chains from one sample sequenced in a study of lymphopenia after photon versus proton radiotherapy. Measured with immunoSEQ multiplex PCR; TCRdb has only the in-frame clones, and not every one. The profile shows fewer than 70,000 clones, over 80% of them singletons. Sequencing was performed on peripheral blood, taken from a patient treated with proton-based radiotherapy. The receptors here all came from an elderly man with esophageal cancer.

The chain links TRBV29-1 to TRBJ2-1; D not certain. Per germline, CDR1 SQVTM and CDR2 ANQGSEA. Trimming cost V 5 bases and J 4 bases, with 9 bases left between them. The CDR3 is made up of 12 amino acids. Here the CDR3 DNA reads TGCAGCGTTCCGGTGGAGTACAATGAGCAGTTCTTC. Translating gives CSVPVEYNEQFF.

The V call is TRBV4-3, the J call TRBJ2-3; D might be TRBD1 or TRBD2, each matching 6 bases. The ends were cut back, 0 bases at V and 2 bases at J, with 15 bases in the middle. The CDR3 sequence is 17 residues long. The V gene's germline CDR1 is LGHNA and CDR2 YSLEER. The CDR3 nucleotides are TGCGCCAGCAGCCAAGATGTGCCGGGGGCGAACACAGATACGCAGTATTTT. This gives the protein CASSQDVPGANTDTQYF.